This T cell receptor (beta chain) comes out of a study of human T cells and chemical hapten exposure. Turning to the study itself: Researchers reported sensitizing a 2 cm by 2 cm upper inner arm skin site with 2% DPC.

TCRdb called the RACE reads again in MiXCR, with one record for every CDR3 protein. The table lists roughly 50,000 distinct CDR3 sequences, 9% to 10% of them singletons, with 16% in the top ten. The CDR3 runs 15 residues. Germline CDR1 is SGDLS and CDR2 is YYNGEE. V lost 0 bases and J lost 2, with 11 bases in between. Study-wide results and caveats: High-frequency TCRs, those above 1 in 1000, stayed the same after DPC sensitization. Since the donors had alopecia, their immune response may not be the same as that of healthy people. Among expanded TCRs, significantly more large CDR3 similarity clusters formed than among controls.

On this clonotype itself: The target antigen is unknown.

Time point of the sample: patch test 3, about 24 weeks after DPC sensitization. Treatment specified: therapeutic diphenylcyclopropenone sensitization with weekly scalp DPC. This receptor was taken from a woman aged 40 to 50 with alopecia areata. Some clones in this sample may be carry-over from other donors' samples. The input for sequencing was whole blood, taken in connection with sensitization to the hapten diphenylcyclopropenone (DPC). V usage is TRBV9 and J usage is TRBJ2-5; possible D gene TRBD2, 6 bases. CDR3 sequence: CASSVVEGIQETQYF. DNA of the CDR3: TGTGCCAGCAGCGTAGTGGAGGGGATTCAAGAGACCCAGTACTTC.